Listed here are 5 T cell receptor beta chains from one sample, sequenced in a study of response to subunit inactivated influenza vaccine. TCRdb independently ran MiXCR on the RT-PCR reads; one entry per CDR3 protein. The data contain just under 250,000 distinct CDR3 sequences, more than 10% of them singletons. This material consisted of non-naive T cells sorted from PBMCs, taken roughly 15 days before vaccination. The receptors here all came from a man between 50 and 59 years old who received an inactivated influenza vaccine.

The rearrangement joins TRBV28 to TRBJ1-2, with TRBD1 identical over 11 bases. The CDR3 is 15 amino acids. CDR1 is MDHEN, CDR2 SYDVKM, per germline. The ends lost 8 bases at V and 7 bases at J; junction bases unmatched: 12. CDR3 loop: CASSSGTGGLGGYTF. The CDR3 coding sequence is TGTGCCAGCTCATCCGGGACAGGGGGACTTGGTGGCTACACCTTC.

J is TRBJ1-6 and V is TRBV20-1, with 7 bases identical to TRBD1. The trim removed 3 bases at V and 6 bases at J, leaving 2 bases unmatched. Germline assignment: CDR1 DFQATT and CDR2 SNEGSKA (reference sequence). The CDR3 totals 13 residues. Written as DNA, the CDR3 is TGCAGTGCTAGGGGGACAGCTAATTCACCCCTCCACTTT. Translating it yields CSARGTANSPLHF.

The J gene is TRBJ1-5, the V gene TRBV30, with D tentatively TRBD1 (6 bases). Trimming removed 0 bases from V and 9 bases from J, with 21 bases in between. Germline lookup yields CDR1 GTSNPN and CDR2 SVGIG (reference sequence). The CDR3 spans 16 residues. The CDR3 loop is CAWSVPRTDPLWPQHF. The CDR3 region has the DNA TGTGCCTGGAGTGTACCCAGGACAGACCCTTTATGGCCCCAGCATTTT.

The rearrangement links TRBV7-9 to TRBJ1-2; no clear D gene. Looked up from germline, CDR1 is SEHNR and CDR2 is FQNEAQ (reference sequence). The CDR3 is made up of 13 amino acids. The V gene lost 6 bases and the J gene lost 4 bases, with 12 bases spanning the gap. The CDR3 is CASSSEQLYGYTF. The CDR3 bases are TGTGCCAGCAGTTCAGAACAGCTCTATGGCTACACCTTC.

The rearrangement joins TRBV30 to TRBJ1-3; D is unresolved. CDR1 is GTSNPN and CDR2 is SVGIG in the germline V gene (reference sequence). Trimming removed 3 bases at V and 0 bases at J, with 6 bases between. This CDR3 region has 13 residues. Here the CDR3 DNA reads TGTGCCTGGAGAGCCATCTCTGGAAACACCATATATTTT. Its protein product is CAWRAISGNTIYF. The entire variable domain, with the rest obtained from reference TRBV30 and TRBJ1-3, is as follows: SQTIHQWPATLVQPVGSPLSLECTVEGTSNPNLYWYRQAAGRGLQLLFYSVGIGQISSEVPQNLSASRPQDRQFILSSKKLLLSDSGFYLCAWRAISGNTIYFGEGSWLTVV.